The 2 T cell receptor beta chains given below trace back to one sample, sequenced in a study of T-cell reconstitution after alpha-beta-depleted transplantation in children. Library preparation (for TCRbeta) was performed with unique molecular identifiers. TCRdb re-called the PCR reads through MiXCR, storing one row per CDR3 protein. The table includes some 640,000 distinct CDR3 sequences, roughly 17% detected once. This material consisted of PBMCs from the stem cell graft donor, taken from the stem cell graft. The receptors here all came from a human donor who donated a stem cell graft to a child with acute myeloid leukemia.

This clonotype was detected a few times. The rearrangement links TRBV10-3 to TRBJ1-2; the D gene is possibly TRBD1 (5 bases). CDR3 size: 15 residues. CDR1 is ENHRY, CDR2 SYGVKD, per germline. Trimming removed 0 bases from V and 4 bases from J, with 12 bases in between. The CDR3 sequence is CAISESVQGSYGYTF. Written as DNA, the CDR3 is TGTGCCATCAGTGAGTCGGTGCAGGGCTCCTATGGCTACACCTTC.

This clonotype was detected a few times. This sequence joins TRBV5-1 and TRBJ1-6; no firm D call. Looked up from germline, CDR1 is SGHRS and CDR2 is YFSETQ. V dropped 4 bases and J dropped 4 bases, with 9 bases sitting between them. This CDR3 comprises 14 residues. CDR3 sequence (DNA): TGCGCCAGCAGCCCCCTGACGTATAATTCACCCCTCCACTTT. Its protein product is CASSPLTYNSPLHF.